This TCR beta chain was profiled in a study of CD8+ T cells in alopecia areata. As for the study in general: The duration of tofacitinib was 6 to 18 months, with 6 months off drug afterward. Study-level points and caveats: Affected lesional scalp, above all in alopecia totalis/universalis, was more clonal than normal scalp.

In regard to this clone: The antigen is not known.

The V segment lost 1 base and the J segment 7 bases; nucleotides outside the gene matches: 3. The CDR3 length is 13 residues. Germline V gene data show CDR1 as SSHAT and CDR2 as FNYEAQ (reference sequence). Researchers picked out CD4+ and CD8+ T cells from PBMCs by sorting. Sequencing relied on a cDNA template that was reverse transcribed from extracted RNA. The method was immunoSEQ multiplex PCR; TCRdb's version includes in-frame clones alone and lacks a portion of them. The sample records over 85,000 clones, about 40% being singletons. The chain carries TRBV7-7 and TRBJ2-5; 7 bases are shared with TRBD1. The receptor was isolated from a human donor with alopecia areata. Material for sequencing was CD4+ T cells sorted from blood. CDR3 region: CASSLGDRGTQYF. CDR3 bases: TGTGCCAGCAGCTTAGGGGACAGAGGGACCCAGTACTTC.